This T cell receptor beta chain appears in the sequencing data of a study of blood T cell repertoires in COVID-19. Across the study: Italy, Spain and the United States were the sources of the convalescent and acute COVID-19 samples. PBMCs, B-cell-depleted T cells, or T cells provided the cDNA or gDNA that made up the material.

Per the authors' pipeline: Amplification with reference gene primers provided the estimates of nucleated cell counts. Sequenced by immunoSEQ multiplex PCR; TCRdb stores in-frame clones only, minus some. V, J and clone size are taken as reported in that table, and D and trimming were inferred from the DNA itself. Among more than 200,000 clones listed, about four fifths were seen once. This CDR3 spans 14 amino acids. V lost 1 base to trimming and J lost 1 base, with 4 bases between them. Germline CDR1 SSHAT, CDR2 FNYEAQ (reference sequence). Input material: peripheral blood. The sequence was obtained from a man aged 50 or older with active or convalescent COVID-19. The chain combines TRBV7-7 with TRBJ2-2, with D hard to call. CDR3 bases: TGTGCCAGCAGCTTAGGACAGAACACCGGGGAGCTGTTTTTT. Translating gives CASSLGQNTGELFF.